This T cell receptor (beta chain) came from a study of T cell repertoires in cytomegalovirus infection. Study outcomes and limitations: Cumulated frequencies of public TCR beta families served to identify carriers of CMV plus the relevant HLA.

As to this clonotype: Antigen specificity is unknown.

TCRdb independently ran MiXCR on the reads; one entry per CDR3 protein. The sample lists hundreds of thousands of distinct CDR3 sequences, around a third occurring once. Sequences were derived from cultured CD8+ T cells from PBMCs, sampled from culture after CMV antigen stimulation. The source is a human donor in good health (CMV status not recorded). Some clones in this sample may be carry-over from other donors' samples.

The DNA of the CDR3 is TGTGCCAGCAGCTGGGGCTGGGGGGAAGCGGACACCTACAATGAGCAGTTCTTC. Translated, it gives CASSWGWGEADTYNEQFF. The chain joins TRBV9 to TRBJ2-1; D possibly corresponds to TRBD2 (6 bases). V lost 4 bases to trimming and J lost 2 bases, with 22 bases between them. CDR3 length: 18 residues. CDR1 and CDR2 (germline): SGDLS, YYNGEE.